This is a list of T cell receptor beta chains from one sample in a study of T cells in tuberculosis. Profiling relied on immunoSEQ multiplex PCR, and the TCRdb table lists in-frame clones only, not all of them. The table lists 25,000 to 35,000 clones, approximately 90% of them singletons, with approximately 6.8% in the top ten. The sequencing used PBMCs, collected at tuberculosis diagnosis. Source of these receptors: an adult with tuberculosis. The CDR3 runs from the conserved cysteine through the conserved F or W. The D gene is left open where the match is weak. Clone size, where shown, is once, few, many, or a class for clones that have expanded.

>-|15|TRBJ2-2|-|TRBV6-5
TGTGCCAGCAGGATTCGACTGTCGAACACCGGGGAGCTGTTTTTT
CASRIRLSNTGELFF
>-|12|TRBJ2-3|-|TRBV11-2
TGTGCCAGCAGCCACCCGGGACTCTCGCAGTATTTT
CASSHPGLSQYF
>-|14|TRBJ1-5|once|TRBV5-4
TGTGCCAGCAGCCCGGGGGACCGGGGGTGGCCCCAGCATTTT
CASSPGDRGWPQHF
>-|16|TRBJ2-5|-|TRBV21-1
TGTGCCAGCAGCAAAGTCGGGGGGACGCCAGGAGGGACCCAGTACTTC
CASSKVGGTPGGTQYF
>TRBD1|16|TRBJ1-3|-|TRBV7-6
TGTGCCAGCAGCTCCGGGCAGGGGGAATCCGGAAACACCATATATTTT
CASSSGQGESGNTIYF
>-|11|TRBJ2-7|-|TRBV10-2
TGCGCCAGCAGTCCCACTTACGAGCAGTACTTC
CASSPTYEQYF
>-|17|TRBJ2-2|-|TRBV27
TGTGCCAGCAGTCACACAGGGACCAAAAAGGGCACCGGGGAGCTGTTTTTT
CASSHTGTKKGTGELFF
>-|15|TRBJ1-2|-|TRBV4-1
TGCGCCAGCTGCGGGACCGTCGGACCCAACTATGGCTACACCTTC
CASCGTVGPNYGYTF
>-|14|TRBJ1-2|-|TRBV5-1
TGCGCCAGCACCCTATCACCTGGTAACTATGGCTACACCTTC
CASTLSPGNYGYTF
>-|15|TRBJ1-1|-|TRBV9
TGTGCCAGCAGCGTAGAGGCGGTTGTCAACACTGAAGCTTTCTTT
CASSVEAVVNTEAFF
>-|14|TRBJ1-5|-|TRBV2
TGTGCCAGCGGGTCGGGGGGTAGCAATCAGCCCCAGCATTTT
CASGSGGSNQPQHF
>-|13|TRBJ2-7|-|TRBV6-5
TGTGCCAGCAACTCGGGGGGCCCTTACGAGCAGTACTTC
CASNSGGPYEQYF
>-|15|TRBJ2-1|-|TRBV5-6
TGTGCCAGCAGCTTGTGGAGTGTGAGGGACAATGAGCAGTTCTTC
CASSLWSVRDNEQFF
>-|13|TRBJ1-2|-|TRBV6-5
TGTGCCAGCAGTTACTCCAACAGGGAGGGCTACACCTTC
CASSYSNREGYTF
>-|14|TRBJ1-2|-|TRBV15
TGTGCCACCAGCAGGGATCGAGGAGACTATGGCTACACCTTC
CATSRDRGDYGYTF
>TRBD1|13|TRBJ2-7|-|TRBV27
TGTGCCAGCAGTTTCGCAGGGGGCTACGAGCAGTACTTC
CASSFAGGYEQYF
>-|11|TRBJ1-5|-|TRBV7-8
TGTGCCAGCAGCTTAGGGGGGGAGAGGCATTTT
CASSLGGERHF
>-|13|TRBJ1-3|-|TRBV28
TGTGCCAGCACCCCTGGGGGACAACTAAGCATATATTTT
CASTPGGQLSIYF
>-|16|TRBJ2-7|-|TRBV9
TGTGCCAGCAGCGTAAGTCCCGGGACTCTCGCCTACGAGCAGTACTTC
CASSVSPGTLAYEQYF
>-|14|TRBJ1-4|once|TRBV7-7
TGTGCCAGCAGTCAGGGACCGGGACTTGAAAAACTGTTTTTT
CASSQGPGLEKLFF
>-|17|TRBJ2-1|-|TRBV11-2
TGTGCCAGCAGCTCATCCCTGACAGGTGGTAACGACAATGAGCAGTTCTTC
CASSSSLTGGNDNEQFF
>-|16|TRBJ1-1|once|TRBV10-1
TGCGCCAGCAGTCCCTTAGCTTCGACTGCCAACACTGAAGCTTTCTTT
CASSPLASTANTEAFF
>TRBD1|12|TRBJ2-7|once|TRBV12-5
TGTGCTAGTGGGACAGGGGGCGACGAGCAGTACTTC
CASGTGGDEQYF
>-|12|TRBJ2-7|-|TRBV28
TGTGCCAGCAGGTCACGACTCTACGAGCAGTACTTC
CASRSRLYEQYF
>-|14|TRBJ2-2|-|TRBV19
TGTGCCAGTAGTATAACACATAACACCGGGGAGCTGTTTTTT
CASSITHNTGELFF
>-|18|TRBJ1-2|-|TRBV28
TGTGCCAGCAACCGAATCCAAGGGACTCGGGGACTTAACTATGGCTACACCTTC
CASNRIQGTRGLNYGYTF
>TRBD2|15|TRBJ2-7|-|TRBV6-1
TGTGCCAGCAGTGAAGGGGGACTAGGATTGGACGAGCAGTACTTC
CASSEGGLGLDEQYF
>-|13|TRBJ1-2|medium-sized|TRBV6-5
TGTGCCAGCAGTTACGGCAGGAACTATGGCTACACCTTC
CASSYGRNYGYTF
>-|12|TRBJ1-2|-|TRBV6-5
TGTGCCAGCAGTTATACCAGATATGGCTACACCTTC
CASSYTRYGYTF